The 27 T cell receptor beta chains below all came from one sample that was sequenced in a study of T cell responses to AZD1222 COVID-19 vaccine. TCRdb's table, derived via immunoSEQ multiplex PCR, lists solely in-frame clones and lacks some. The table has 120,000 or so clones, about 90% seen once. The input for sequencing was peripheral blood, taken on day 0 of AZD1222 vaccination. These receptors were obtained from an adult in good health.

This clone has just a few counts. CDR3 protein: CAISESWANTGELFF. The DNA for the CDR3 is TGTGCCATCAGTGAGTCGTGGGCGAACACCGGGGAGCTGTTTTTT. The rearrangement joins TRBV10-3 to TRBJ2-2; D is ambiguous. This CDR3 region has 15 residues. Trimming removed 0 bases from V and 0 bases from J, with 5 bases in between. Per germline, CDR1 ENHRY and CDR2 SYGVKD.

The V and J genes are TRBV12-3 or TRBV12-4 and TRBJ1-4; TRBD1 is a possible D gene (5 bases). The CDR3 runs 13 residues. The V gene lost 3 bases and the J gene lost 8 bases, with 10 bases spanning the gap. This CDR3 reads CASSLIEGEKLFF. The CDR3 coding sequence is TGTGCCAGCAGTTTGATTGAGGGGGAAAAACTGTTTTTT.

The rearrangement links TRBV4-1 to TRBJ1-2; D gene unclear. The CDR3 has 18 amino acids. Deletions cut 0 bases from V and 0 bases from J, with 17 bases between. The V gene's germline CDR1 is MGHRA and CDR2 YSYEKL. The DNA for the CDR3 is TGCGCCAGCAGCCAAGAGCCACCGGGTACGGTAGCTAACTATGGCTACACCTTC. Translating it yields CASSQEPPGTVANYGYTF.

CDR3 protein: CASSETGVNTEAFF. The CDR3 coding sequence is TGCGCCAGCAGCGAAACAGGAGTGAACACTGAAGCTTTCTTT. The J gene is TRBJ1-1, the V gene TRBV5-1, with TRBD1 as a possible D gene (5 bases). This CDR3 is 14 amino acids long. Germline assignment: CDR1 SGHRS and CDR2 YFSETQ. V dropped 4 bases and J dropped 0 bases, with 10 bases sitting between them.

V is TRBV7-9 and J is TRBJ2-7; D unresolved. Germline CDR1 reads SEHNR; CDR2 reads FQNEAQ (reference sequence). Trimming left V 1 base short and J 5 bases short, with 15 bases between. The CDR3 consists of 15 residues. The CDR3 loop is CASSLGYGAAHEQYF. The CDR3 nucleotides read TGTGCCAGCAGCTTAGGGTACGGCGCTGCCCACGAGCAGTACTTC. The full variable domain, its missing parts supplied by reference TRBV7-9 and TRBJ2-7, is DTGVSQNPRHKITKRGQNVTFRCDPISEHNRLYWYRQTLGQGPEFLTYFQNEAQLEKSRLLSDRFSAERPKGSFSTLEIQRTEQGDSAMYLCASSLGYGAAHEQYFGPGTRLTVT.

This rearrangement joins TRBV7-9 to TRBJ2-3; D perhaps matches TRBD2 (6 bases). V dropped 0 bases and J dropped 5 bases, with 6 bases sitting between them. This CDR3 contains 13 residues. Per the germline V gene, CDR1 is SEHNR and CDR2 is FQNEAQ (reference sequence). CDR3 sequence reads: CASSLAAGDTQYF. The CDR3 DNA is TGTGCCAGCAGCTTAGCAGCGGGAGATACGCAGTATTTT.

This chain links TRBV11-2 with TRBJ2-1, with TRBD2 matching over 14 bases. The CDR3 covers 17 residues. Germline V lookup: CDR1 SGHAT, CDR2 FQNNGV. The V and J ends lost 5 bases and 8 bases, in that order; junction bases with no gene match: 11. CDR3 protein: CASSLLTSGGASDEQFF. Here the CDR3 DNA reads TGTGCCAGCAGCCTACTGACTAGCGGGGGGGCCAGCGATGAGCAGTTCTTC.

The chain carries TRBV9 and TRBJ2-7; 9 positions agree with TRBD1. Looked up from germline, CDR1 is SGDLS and CDR2 is YYNGEE. V gave up 0 bases and J gave up 4 bases; unmatched junction bases: 8. The CDR3 is 16 amino acids. DNA of the CDR3: TGTGCCAGCAGCGTAGGACCCCCGGGACAGGGTTACGAGCAGTACTTC. Translating it yields CASSVGPPGQGYEQYF.

The V gene is TRBV5-1, the J gene TRBJ2-3, with 7 bases matching TRBD2. The V segment lost 6 bases and the J segment 2 bases; nucleotides outside the gene matches: 3. Germline V CDR1 and CDR2: SGHRS, YFSETQ. CDR3 length equals 13 residues. The CDR3 protein is CASNRDYTDTQYF. CDR3 nucleotides: TGCGCCAGCAATCGGGACTACACAGATACGCAGTATTTT.

The chain joins TRBV11-3 to TRBJ2-7; 8 bases are shared with TRBD1. CDR1 is SGHNT and CDR2 is YENEEA in the germline V gene. V shed 5 bases, J shed 7 bases, and the junction held 13 bases outside the gene matches. The CDR3 is 15 residues long. The CDR3 DNA reads TGTGCCAGCAGCATACATGGACAGGGCTTGAGAGAGCAGTACTTC. It yields the protein CASSIHGQGLREQYF.

CDR3 DNA: TGCGCCAGCAGCCTGGACAGGCGGACTGAAGCTTTCTTT. This translates into CASSLDRRTEAFF. V and J are TRBV10-1 and TRBJ1-1; TRBD1 aligns across 7 bases. Germline V lookup: CDR1 WNHNN, CDR2 SYGVQD (reference sequence). The CDR3 runs to 13 residues. The V and J ends lost 6 bases and 5 bases, in that order; junction bases with no gene match: 6.

Remarks on this clone: The same CDR3 arises from other DNA sequences in this sample as well. The chain employs TRBV24-1 and TRBJ2-7; perhaps D is TRBD1 or TRBD2 (5 bases each). This CDR3 spans 16 amino acids. Trimming removed 2 bases at V and 0 bases at J, with 13 bases between. The germline V gene has CDR1 KGHDR and CDR2 SFDVKD. The CDR3 reads CATSDSPGTGSYEQYF. DNA for the CDR3: TGTGCCACCAGTGATTCACCCGGGACGGGCTCCTACGAGCAGTACTTC.

This sequence joins TRBV6-6 and TRBJ1-6, with 8 positions matching TRBD1. Germline CDR1 MNHNY, CDR2 SVGAGI (reference sequence). This CDR3 contains 15 residues. Trimming at V came to 4 bases and at J to 6 bases, leaving 5 bases not matched to a gene. For the CDR3, the DNA is TGTGCCAGCAGTTCCAGGACAGGGATTAATTCACCCCTCCACTTT. Amino acid sequence: CASSSRTGINSPLHF.

The chain carries TRBV19 and TRBJ2-7; 10 nucleotides align to TRBD1. Unmatched junction bases numbered 6, after V lost 5 bases and J lost 2 bases. This CDR3 has 15 residues. Germline V gene lookup returns CDR1 LNHDA and CDR2 SQIVND (reference sequence). The CDR3 sequence: CASSGTGTGAYEQYF. Written as DNA, the CDR3 is TGTGCCAGTAGTGGAACCGGGACAGGGGCCTACGAGCAGTACTTC.

The rearrangement uses TRBV10-1 and TRBJ1-1; 8 bases match TRBD1. Germline V lookup: CDR1 WNHNN, CDR2 SYGVQD (reference sequence). Trimming cost V 6 bases and J 1 base; bases outside gene matches: 4. The CDR3 contains 14 residues. CDR3: CASSWDRTNTEAFF. The CDR3 DNA reads as TGCGCCAGCAGCTGGGACAGGACGAACACTGAAGCTTTCTTT.

The chain has TRBV27 and TRBJ2-5, with a possible D match to TRBD2 (6 bases). Germline lookup yields CDR1 MNHEY and CDR2 SMNVEV (reference sequence). The CDR3 loop spans 13 amino acids. The V gene lost 6 bases and the J gene lost 5 bases, with 13 bases spanning the gap. This CDR3 reads CASSLLAGETQYF. For the CDR3, the DNA is TGTGCCAGCAGCCTACTAGCCGGTGAGACCCAGTACTTC.

The chain couples TRBV4-1 to TRBJ1-2; 9 nucleotides match TRBD1. The V gene end was trimmed by 6 bases and the J gene end by 6 bases; junction bases not matched to a gene: 11. CDR1 is MGHRA and CDR2 is YSYEKL in the germline V gene. This CDR3 contains 15 residues. For the CDR3, the DNA is TGCGCCAGCAGAGGCCTCAGGGACAGGGACAATGGCTACACCTTC. Protein sequence: CASRGLRDRDNGYTF.

V is TRBV2 and J is TRBJ1-1, with TRBD1 identical over 9 bases. Germline assignment: CDR1 SNHLY and CDR2 FYNNEI. V lost 0 bases and J lost 11; bases outside the gene matches: 13. The CDR3 is 16 amino acids. CDR3 bases: TGTGCCAGCAGTGAAGCGCTGGGACAGGGACATTCTTATGCTTTCTTT. Amino acids: CASSEALGQGHSYAFF.

This chain uses TRBV5-1 with TRBJ2-7; possible D gene TRBD1, 6 bases. The CDR3 is 15 residues long. The ends were cut back, 1 base at V and 5 bases at J, with 16 bases in the middle. Germline assignment: CDR1 SGHRS and CDR2 YFSETQ. CDR3 in DNA: TGCGCCAGCAGCTTGTTCGCGTCAGGGGAAAACGAGCAGTACTTC. Residues: CASSLFASGENEQYF.

This chain joins TRBV5-6 and TRBJ2-1; 8 bases are shared with TRBD2. The CDR3 is 17 amino acids. The V and J ends lost 3 bases and 7 bases, in that order; junction bases with no gene match: 15. Germline CDR1 and CDR2: SGHDT and YYEEEE. CDR3 in amino acids: CASSSRLAKGSWNEQFF. CDR3 DNA: TGTGCCAGCAGCTCTAGACTAGCGAAAGGGAGTTGGAATGAGCAGTTCTTC.

In its sample, this clone was seen once. This chain links TRBV5-6 with TRBJ2-5, with D maybe TRBD2 (5 bases). Deletions cut 3 bases from V and 3 bases from J, with 18 bases between. From germline, CDR1 is SGHDT and CDR2 YYEEEE. The CDR3 has 16 residues. CDR3 region: CASSWRGSPEEETQYF. CDR3 DNA sequence: TGTGCCAGCAGCTGGAGAGGGAGTCCCGAAGAAGAGACCCAGTACTTC.

CDR3 in DNA: TGTGCCAGCAGCTTAGGGCCAGGGACGAACACTGAAGCTTTCTTT. Its protein is CASSLGPGTNTEAFF. V and J are TRBV11-2 and TRBJ1-1; D may be TRBD1 (5 bases). The V end was cut by 1 base, the J end by 1 base, with 10 bases between. This CDR3 spans 15 amino acids. CDR1 SGHAT and CDR2 FQNNGV come from the germline V gene.

V usage is TRBV14 and J usage is TRBJ1-2, with unresolved D. Germline V gene sequence: CDR1 SGHDN, CDR2 FVKESK. The CDR3 contains 14 residues. Trimming removed 0 bases from V and 5 bases from J, with 10 bases in between. In DNA, the CDR3 is TGTGCCAGCAGCCAAGATCTGGGATTATATGGCTACACCTTC. Amino acids: CASSQDLGLYGYTF.

The chain recombines TRBV24-1 with TRBJ2-5, with no clear D. CDR3 length equals 12 residues. V shed 3 bases and J shed 13 bases, with 14 bases lying between them. Germline V gene sequence: CDR1 KGHDR, CDR2 SFDVKD. Here the CDR3 reads CATSDPNRSTYF. CDR3 nucleotide sequence: TGTGCCACCAGTGATCCAAATCGCTCAACGTACTTC.

This clone was counted a single time. The germline gene is not matched at one end of the junction; a read error may be the cause. The rearrangement joins TRBV7-7 to TRBJ2-7, with a weak D call TRBD1 (5 bases). The CDR3 is made up of 15 amino acids. CDR1 SSHAT and CDR2 FNYEAQ come from the germline V gene (reference sequence). In nucleotides, the CDR3 is TGTGCTAGCAGCTTGGGGCAGGGATTATCCTGCGAGCAGTACTTC. Translating gives CASSLGQGLSCEQYF.

The chain links TRBV9 to TRBJ2-5; no clear D. CDR1 and CDR2 from the germline V gene are SGDLS and YYNGEE. CDR3 length equals 15 residues. V was trimmed by 0 bases and J by 0 bases, leaving 9 bases between them. The CDR3: CASSVGSANQETQYF. In DNA, the CDR3 is TGTGCCAGCAGCGTAGGATCGGCAAACCAAGAGACCCAGTACTTC.

CDR3 loop: CSASNEKLFF. In nucleotides, the CDR3 is TGCAGCGCCTCTAATGAAAAACTGTTTTTT. This rearrangement joins TRBV29-1 to TRBJ1-4; no clear D. The CDR3 covers 10 residues. V lost 7 bases, J lost 3 bases, and 3 bases lay in between. The germline V gene encodes CDR1 SQVTM and CDR2 ANQGSEA.